This TCR beta chain was identified during a study of Graves' ophthalmopathy and Graves' hyperthyroidism. RNA transcripts served as template for amplifying TCR beta CDR3 sequences. Investigators did first-round RT-PCR with HTBI primers, then second-round multiplex PCR. TCRdb itself ran the multiplex PCR reads through MiXCR, one entry per CDR3 protein. The sample has 350,000 to 450,000 distinct CDR3 sequences, 15% to 20% seen once. At least ten counts were recorded for this clonotype. Its matching antigen is unknown. Findings of the study overall: Blood shared most expanded thyroid clonotypes above 0.001 frequency.

PBMCs were obtained from 8.5 to 10 ml of fresh peripheral blood. Source material: peripheral blood. The receptor's source is a woman under 30 with Graves' ophthalmopathy.

The CDR3 region has the DNA TGTGCCAGCAGCTGGGGAGGACAGGGGCACACAGATACGCAGTATTTT. Its translation: CASSWGGQGHTDTQYF. V usage is TRBV11-1 and J usage is TRBJ2-3, with TRBD1 matching 9 bases. Germline V gives CDR1 SGHAT, CDR2 FQDESV (reference sequence). The V and J ends lost 4 bases and 2 bases, in that order; junction bases with no gene match: 7. The CDR3 extends over 16 amino acids.